This T cell receptor (beta chain) derives from a study of cytomegalovirus exposure and HLA in healthy donors. PCR primers comprised 60 Vbeta and 13 Jbeta primers. Sequenced by immunoSEQ multiplex PCR; TCRdb stores in-frame clones only, minus some. Here the sample spans fewer than 250,000 clones, about 75% being singletons. V shed 4 bases, J shed 5 bases, and the junction held 4 bases outside the gene matches. Germline lookup yields CDR1 LNHNV and CDR2 YYDKDF (reference sequence). The CDR3 extends over 15 amino acids. This clone was seen once. What it recognizes is unknown. Study-level results: In a later analysis, productive TCRs from donors in an Asian-associated ancestry cluster reportedly carried fewer N-insertions than the cohort mean.

The chain is built from TRBV15 and TRBJ2-2, with TRBD1 matching over 10 bases. The TCR originated in a woman in her 30s in good health and CMV-seronegative. Sequencing used PBMCs. Here the CDR3 reads CATSTDRGRTGELFF. CDR3 DNA: TGTGCCACCAGCACTGACAGGGGGCGTACCGGGGAGCTGTTTTTT.